This T cell receptor (beta chain) comes out of a study of vaccination effects on CD4 cells after COVID-19. Here immunoSEQ multiplex PCR was the method, and the copy in TCRdb shows in-frame clones only, minus some. In the table there are about 80,000 clones, around 77% of which are singletons. Worth noting for this clone: Its antigen is still unknown.

Germline-derived CDR1 and CDR2 are MGHRA and YSYEKL. The V end was cut by 1 base, the J end by 6 bases, with 12 bases between. The CDR3 loop spans 15 amino acids. Viral peptide pool expansion of antigen-specific CD4+ T cells preceded sequencing in the ViraFEST assay. An approximately ten-day culture period preceded the isolation of CD4+ T cells. Of the BNT162b2 and mRNA-1273 vaccines, participants received two doses of one or the other. This clonotype was obtained from a human donor who received a COVID-19 vaccine. The sample was CD4+ T cells from PBMCs cultured with HCoV-OC43 spike peptides, taken after COVID-19 vaccination. Described subset: HCoV-OC43 spike overlapping peptide pool stimulation. This rearrangement joins TRBV4-1 to TRBJ1-4; no clear D gene. CDR3 region: CASSQVGTVDEKLFF. CDR3 DNA sequence: TGCGCCAGCAGCCAAGTGGGCACAGTGGATGAAAAACTGTTTTTT.